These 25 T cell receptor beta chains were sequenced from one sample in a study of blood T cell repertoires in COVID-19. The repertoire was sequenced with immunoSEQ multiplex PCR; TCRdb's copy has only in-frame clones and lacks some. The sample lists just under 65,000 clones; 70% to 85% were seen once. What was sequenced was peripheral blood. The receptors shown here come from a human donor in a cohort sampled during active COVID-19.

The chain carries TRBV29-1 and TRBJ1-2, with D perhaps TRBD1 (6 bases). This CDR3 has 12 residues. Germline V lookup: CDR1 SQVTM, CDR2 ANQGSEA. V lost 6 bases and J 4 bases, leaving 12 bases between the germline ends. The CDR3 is CSVQGTFYGYTF. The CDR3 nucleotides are TGCAGCGTGCAGGGGACCTTCTATGGCTACACCTTC.

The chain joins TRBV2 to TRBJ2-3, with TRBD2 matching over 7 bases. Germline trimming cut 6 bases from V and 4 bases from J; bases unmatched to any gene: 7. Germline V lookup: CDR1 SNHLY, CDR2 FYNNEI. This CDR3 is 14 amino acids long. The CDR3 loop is CASRATSSSDTQYF. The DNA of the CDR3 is TGTGCCAGCAGGGCGACTAGCTCCTCAGATACGCAGTATTTT.

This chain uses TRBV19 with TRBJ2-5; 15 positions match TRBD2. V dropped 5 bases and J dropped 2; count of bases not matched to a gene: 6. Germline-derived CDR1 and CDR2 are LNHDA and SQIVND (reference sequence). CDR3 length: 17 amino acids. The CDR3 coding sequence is TGTGCCAGTAGTCGGACTAGCGGGGGGGCGAGGCAAGAGACCCAGTACTTC. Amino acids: CASSRTSGGARQETQYF.

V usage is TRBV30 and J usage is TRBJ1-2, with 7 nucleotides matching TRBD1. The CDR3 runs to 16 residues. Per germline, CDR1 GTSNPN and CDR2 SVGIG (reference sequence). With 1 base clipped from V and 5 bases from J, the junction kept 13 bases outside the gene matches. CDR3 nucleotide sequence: TGTGCCTGGAGTGCCTCGGTGGCAGGGGGACCATATGGCTACACCTTC. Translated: CAWSASVAGGPYGYTF.

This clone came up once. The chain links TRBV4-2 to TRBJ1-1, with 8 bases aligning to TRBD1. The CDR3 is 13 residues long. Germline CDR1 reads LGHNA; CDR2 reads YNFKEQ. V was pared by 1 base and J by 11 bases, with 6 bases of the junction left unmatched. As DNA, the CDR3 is TGTGCCAGCAGCCAAGTGTCAGGGGGCCTCGCTTTCTTT. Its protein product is CASSQVSGGLAFF.

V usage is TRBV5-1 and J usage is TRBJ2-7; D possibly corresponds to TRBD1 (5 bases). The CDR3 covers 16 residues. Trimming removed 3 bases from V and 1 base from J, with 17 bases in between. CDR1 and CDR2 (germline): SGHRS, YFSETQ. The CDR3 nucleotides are TGCGCCAGCAGCTCCGATGACAGAGCCCGTTCCTACGAGCAGTACTTC. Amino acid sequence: CASSSDDRARSYEQYF.

CDR3 region: CASSLDRGTRGTDTQYF. The CDR3 nucleotides are TGTGCCAGCAGCTTAGATCGCGGGACGAGGGGCACAGATACGCAGTATTTT. The chain couples TRBV11-3 to TRBJ2-3, with D possibly being TRBD2 (6 bases). CDR3 length: 17 amino acids. Deletions cut 0 bases from V and 1 base from J, with 14 bases between. Per the germline V gene, CDR1 is SGHNT and CDR2 is YENEEA.

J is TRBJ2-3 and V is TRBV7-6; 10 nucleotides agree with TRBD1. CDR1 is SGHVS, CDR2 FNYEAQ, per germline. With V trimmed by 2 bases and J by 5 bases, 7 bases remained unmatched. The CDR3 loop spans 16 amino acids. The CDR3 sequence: CASSLRTGGNLDTQYF. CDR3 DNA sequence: TGTGCCAGCAGCTTAAGGACAGGGGGTAACCTAGATACGCAGTATTTT.

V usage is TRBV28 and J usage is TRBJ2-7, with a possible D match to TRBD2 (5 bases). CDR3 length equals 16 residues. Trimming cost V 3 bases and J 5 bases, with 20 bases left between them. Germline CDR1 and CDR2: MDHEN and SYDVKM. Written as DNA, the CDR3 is TGTGCCAGCAGTTTGGCGGAATTTGGAGGCCTGGACGAGCAGTACTTC. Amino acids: CASSLAEFGGLDEQYF.

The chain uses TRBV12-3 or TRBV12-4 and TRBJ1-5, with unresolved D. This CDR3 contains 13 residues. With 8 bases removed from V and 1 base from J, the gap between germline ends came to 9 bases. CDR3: CASAYGSNQPQHF. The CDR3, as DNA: TGTGCCAGCGCTTATGGCAGCAATCAGCCCCAGCATTTT.

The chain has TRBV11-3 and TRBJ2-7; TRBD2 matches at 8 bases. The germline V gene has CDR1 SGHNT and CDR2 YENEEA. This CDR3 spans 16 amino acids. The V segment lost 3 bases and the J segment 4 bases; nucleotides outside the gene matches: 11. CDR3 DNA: TGTGCCAGCAGCTTTGCAGCGGGGGTCGGGGATTACGAGCAGTACTTC. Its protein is CASSFAAGVGDYEQYF.

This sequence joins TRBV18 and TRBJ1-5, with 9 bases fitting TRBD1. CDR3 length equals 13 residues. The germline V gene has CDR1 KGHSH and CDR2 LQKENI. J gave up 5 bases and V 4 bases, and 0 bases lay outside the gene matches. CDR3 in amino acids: CASSRDRDQPQHF. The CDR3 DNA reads TGTGCCAGCTCACGGGACAGGGATCAGCCCCAGCATTTT.

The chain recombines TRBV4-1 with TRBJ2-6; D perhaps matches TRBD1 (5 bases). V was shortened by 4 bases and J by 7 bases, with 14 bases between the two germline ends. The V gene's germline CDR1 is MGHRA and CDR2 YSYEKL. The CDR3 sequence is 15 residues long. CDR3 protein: CASSPWGTPANVLTF. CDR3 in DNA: TGCGCCAGCAGCCCCTGGGGCACCCCAGCCAACGTCCTGACTTTC.

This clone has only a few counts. The CDR3 DNA is TGTGCCAGCAGGACGGGACAGGGATACACAGATACGCAGTATTTT. Residues: CASRTGQGYTDTQYF. The chain uses TRBV6-5 and TRBJ2-3; the match to TRBD1 covers 9 bases. In germline, CDR1 is MNHEY, CDR2 SVGAGI. This CDR3 comprises 15 residues. V lost 6 bases, J lost 2 bases, and 6 bases stayed unmatched.

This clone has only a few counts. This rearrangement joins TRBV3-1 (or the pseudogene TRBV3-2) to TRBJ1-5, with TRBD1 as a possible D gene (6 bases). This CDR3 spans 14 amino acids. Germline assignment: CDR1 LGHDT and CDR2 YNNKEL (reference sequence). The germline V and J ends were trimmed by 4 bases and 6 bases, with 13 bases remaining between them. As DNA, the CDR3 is TGTGCCAGCAGCCCCTCGGGAGGGGGTCAGCCCCAGCATTTT. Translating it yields CASSPSGGGQPQHF.

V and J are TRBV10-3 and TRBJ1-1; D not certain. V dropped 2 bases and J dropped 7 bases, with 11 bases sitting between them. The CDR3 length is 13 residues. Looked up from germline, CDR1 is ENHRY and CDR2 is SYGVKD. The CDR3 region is CAISEGPRSEAFF. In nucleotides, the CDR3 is TGTGCCATCAGTGAGGGCCCCCGAAGTGAAGCTTTCTTT.

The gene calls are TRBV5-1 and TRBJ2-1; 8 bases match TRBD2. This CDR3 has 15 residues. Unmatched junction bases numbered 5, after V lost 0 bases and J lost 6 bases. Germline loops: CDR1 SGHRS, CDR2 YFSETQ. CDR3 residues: CASSLVAGGLNEQFF. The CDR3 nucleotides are TGCGCCAGCAGCTTGGTGGCGGGGGGCCTCAATGAGCAGTTCTTC.

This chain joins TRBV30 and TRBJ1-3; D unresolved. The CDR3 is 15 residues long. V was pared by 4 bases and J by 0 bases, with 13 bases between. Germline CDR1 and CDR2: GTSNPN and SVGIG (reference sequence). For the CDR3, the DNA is TGTGCCTGGAACCTACCAAATTACTCTGGAAACACCATATATTTT. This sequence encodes CAWNLPNYSGNTIYF.

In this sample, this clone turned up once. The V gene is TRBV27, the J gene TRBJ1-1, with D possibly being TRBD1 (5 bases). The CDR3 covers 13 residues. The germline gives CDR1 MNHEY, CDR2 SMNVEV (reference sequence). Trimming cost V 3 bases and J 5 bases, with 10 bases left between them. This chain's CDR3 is CASSFGAGTEAFF. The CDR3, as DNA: TGTGCCAGCAGTTTTGGGGCGGGGACTGAAGCTTTCTTT.

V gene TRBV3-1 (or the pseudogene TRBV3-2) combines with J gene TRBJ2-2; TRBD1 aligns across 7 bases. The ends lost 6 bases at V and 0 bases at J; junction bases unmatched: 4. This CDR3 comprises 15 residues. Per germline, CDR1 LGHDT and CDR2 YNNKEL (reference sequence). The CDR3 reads CASRRQGTNTGELFF. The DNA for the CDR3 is TGTGCCAGCAGACGACAGGGCACGAACACCGGGGAGCTGTTTTTT.

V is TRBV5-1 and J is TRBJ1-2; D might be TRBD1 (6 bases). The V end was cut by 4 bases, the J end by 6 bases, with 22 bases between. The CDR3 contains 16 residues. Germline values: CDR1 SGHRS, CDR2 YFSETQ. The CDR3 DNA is TGCGCCAGCAGCCTATTACAGGGCGAAGGATTACATGGCTACACCTTC. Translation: CASSLLQGEGLHGYTF.

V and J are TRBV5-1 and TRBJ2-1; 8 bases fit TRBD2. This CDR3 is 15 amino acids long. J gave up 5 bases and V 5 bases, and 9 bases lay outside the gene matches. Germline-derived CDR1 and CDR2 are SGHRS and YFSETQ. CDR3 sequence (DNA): TGCGCCAGCAGACCCCGACTAGCGTGGGACAATGAGCAGTTCTTC. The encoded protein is CASRPRLAWDNEQFF.

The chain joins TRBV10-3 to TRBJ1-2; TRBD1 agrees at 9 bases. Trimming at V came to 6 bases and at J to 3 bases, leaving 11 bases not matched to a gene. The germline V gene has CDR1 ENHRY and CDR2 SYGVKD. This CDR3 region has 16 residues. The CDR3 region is CAIRPTTGGSHYGYTF. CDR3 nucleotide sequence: TGTGCCATCAGGCCGACAACAGGGGGCAGTCACTATGGCTACACCTTC.

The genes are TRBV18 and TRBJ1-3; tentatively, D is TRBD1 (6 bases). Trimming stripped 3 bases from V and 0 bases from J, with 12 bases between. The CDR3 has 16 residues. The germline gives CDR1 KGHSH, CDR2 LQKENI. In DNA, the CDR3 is TGTGCCAGCTCACCGGAGGACAGCTTCTCTGGAAACACCATATATTTT. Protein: CASSPEDSFSGNTIYF.

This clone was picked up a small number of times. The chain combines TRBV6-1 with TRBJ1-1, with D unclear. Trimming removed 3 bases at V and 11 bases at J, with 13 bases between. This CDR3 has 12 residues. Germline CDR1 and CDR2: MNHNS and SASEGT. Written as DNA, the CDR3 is TGTGCCAGCAGTGACAGGTGGACGGGGGCTTTCTTT. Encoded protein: CASSDRWTGAFF.